What follows are 28 T cell receptor beta chains derived from one specimen sequenced in a study of CD8 T cells in ankylosing spondylitis. Each CDR3 protein gets one entry after TCRdb re-called the 5' RACE reads with MiXCR. The sample yields over 30,000 distinct CDR3 sequences, approximately 17% seen once. Sequencing was done on a sample of blood. The receptor source for this set is a male donor with ankylosing spondylitis or in good health (not recorded which).

A few counts support this clonotype. The chain couples TRBV4-3 to TRBJ2-3; 7 bases line up with TRBD1. Germline-derived CDR1 and CDR2 are LGHNA and YSLEER. The CDR3 has 15 amino acids. With 0 bases clipped from V and 1 base from J, the junction kept 1 base outside the gene matches. The CDR3 region is CASSQDQGGTDTQYF. DNA of the CDR3: TGCGCCAGCAGCCAAGACCAGGGGGGCACAGATACGCAGTATTTT.

This clonotype appeared a few times. The gene calls are TRBV21-1 and TRBJ1-4; the DNA was not compared with TRBD1, the D call given in the table. TRBV21-1 is a listed pseudogene. The CDR3 length is 13 residues. In DNA, the CDR3 is TGTGCCACCCCCGGGGGTATTAATGAAAAACTGTTTTTT. Amino acids: CATPGGINEKLFF.

This clonotype was counted only a few times. This chain uses TRBV7-3 with TRBJ2-2, with D tentatively TRBD2 (5 bases). Deletions cut 4 bases from V and 6 bases from J, with 18 bases between. The CDR3 extends over 16 amino acids. Looked up from germline, CDR1 is SGHTA and CDR2 is FQGTGA. CDR3 DNA: TGTGCCAGCAGCTCACTACCGGCTAGCCGGTCCGGGGAGCTGTTTTTT. Protein product: CASSSLPASRSGELFF.

The J gene is TRBJ2-2, the V gene TRBV28; possible D gene TRBD1, 6 bases. Trimming took 6 bases from V and 7 from J, leaving 18 bases between them. Germline loops: CDR1 MDHEN, CDR2 SYDVKM. The CDR3 loop spans 15 amino acids. CDR3 in amino acids: CASSRSRQGNGELFF. CDR3 DNA: TGTGCCAGCAGCCGTTCGAGGCAGGGGAACGGGGAGCTGTTTTTT.

The rearrangement links TRBV9 to TRBJ1-1; no definite D call. Trimming left V 4 bases short and J 1 base short, with 14 bases between. This CDR3 is 15 amino acids long. The V gene's germline CDR1 is SGDLS and CDR2 YYNGEE. CDR3 sequence: CASSFVPGGNTEAFF. CDR3 in DNA: TGTGCCAGCAGCTTCGTCCCTGGCGGGAACACTGAAGCTTTCTTT.

This clonotype was detected only a few times. The V and J genes are TRBV6-6 and TRBJ2-5; D is undetermined. Per the germline V gene, CDR1 is MNHNY and CDR2 is SVGAGI (reference sequence). The V end lost 10 bases, the J end lost 1 base, and 10 bases lay between the germline ends. The CDR3 totals 12 residues. The CDR3 DNA reads as TGTGCCACCCAACAGTTCCAAGAGACCCAGTACTTC. It specifies CATQQFQETQYF.

The V call is TRBV3-1, the J call TRBJ2-1, with D uncertain. This CDR3 is built from 15 residues. Germline assignment: CDR1 LGHDT and CDR2 YNNKEL (reference sequence). With 0 bases removed from V and 9 bases from J, the gap between germline ends came to 15 bases. The CDR3 DNA follows: TGTGCCAGCAGCCAAGACTTAGGAGCAGCCACTGAGCAGTTCTTC. It is translated as CASSQDLGAATEQFF.

This clonotype has a handful of counts. This chain links TRBV20-1 with TRBJ1-4; D uncertain. Looked up from germline, CDR1 is DFQATT and CDR2 is SNEGSKA (reference sequence). The CDR3 has 11 residues. Trimming took off 6 bases at V and 5 bases at J, with 7 bases between the two ends. CDR3 in DNA: TGCAGTGCCGCCGACAATGAAAAACTGTTTTTT. This codes for CSAADNEKLFF.

This clonotype has a handful of counts. The chain joins TRBV20-1 to TRBJ2-1, with 7 bases aligning to TRBD2. V shed 4 bases, J shed 0 bases, and the junction held 6 bases outside the gene matches. The CDR3 length is 15 residues. CDR1 is DFQATT, CDR2 SNEGSKA, per germline (reference sequence). The CDR3, as DNA: TGCAGTGCTATGTCGACTAGCTTCTCCTACAATGAGCAGTTCTTC. This translates into CSAMSTSFSYNEQFF.

In this sample, this clonotype turned up a few times. The chain uses TRBV11-2 and TRBJ2-3, with a tentative D call TRBD2 (6 bases). This CDR3 comprises 15 residues. The germline V and J ends were trimmed by 0 bases and 0 bases, with 7 bases remaining between them. The germline V gene has CDR1 SGHAT and CDR2 FQNNGV. CDR3 residues: CASSLDGTSTDTQYF. Written as DNA, the CDR3 is TGTGCCAGCAGCTTAGATGGGACTAGCACAGATACGCAGTATTTT.

A few counts support this clonotype. The rearrangement joins TRBV1 to TRBJ2-3; the D call in the table, TRBD2, was not verified against the DNA. TRBV1 is a documented pseudogene. This CDR3 contains 18 residues. The CDR3 loop reads CTSSPEVRLAESTDTQYF. The CDR3 coding sequence is TGCACCAGCAGCCCAGAAGTGAGGTTAGCGGAGAGCACAGATACGCAGTATTTT.

The chain combines TRBV6-2 or TRBV6-3 with TRBJ2-1, with 8 bases matching TRBD1. The V and J ends lost 7 bases and 8 bases, in that order; junction bases with no gene match: 7. The V gene's germline CDR1 is MNHEY and CDR2 SVGEGT. The CDR3 has 13 amino acids. CDR3 coding DNA: TGTGCCAGCACCAAGACAGGGGTCCATGAGCAGTTCTTC. It specifies CASTKTGVHEQFF.

This clonotype was detected a few times. The rearrangement joins TRBV20-1 to TRBJ2-2, with D possibly TRBD2 on 5 matching bases. From germline, CDR1 is DFQATT and CDR2 SNEGSKA (reference sequence). Deletions cut 5 bases from V and 3 bases from J, with 13 bases between. This CDR3 has 14 amino acids. CDR3 loop: CSASPPRDTGELFF. The CDR3 bases are TGCAGTGCTTCCCCCCCGCGGGACACCGGGGAGCTGTTTTTT.

The J gene is TRBJ2-5, the V gene TRBV7-2, with D hard to call. Germline CDR1 and CDR2: SGHTA and FQGNSA. V gave up 1 base and J gave up 1 base, with 10 bases separating them. This CDR3 has 15 residues. The CDR3 here is CASSLVGRSQETQYF. The CDR3 DNA follows: TGTGCCAGCAGCTTAGTAGGCAGGAGCCAAGAGACCCAGTACTTC.

The V gene is TRBV12-3 or TRBV12-4, the J gene TRBJ2-1; 8 bases align to TRBD1. The ends lost 5 bases at V and 1 base at J; junction bases unmatched: 4. The CDR3 is made up of 15 amino acids. CDR3 loop: CASSATGGSYNEQFF. The CDR3 nucleotides are TGTGCCAGCAGTGCCACAGGGGGTTCCTACAATGAGCAGTTCTTC.

This clonotype was observed a handful of times. The chain employs TRBV27 and TRBJ1-4; D might be TRBD1 (6 bases). The CDR3 is 14 amino acids. Looked up from germline, CDR1 is MNHEY and CDR2 is SMNVEV (reference sequence). Trimming took 6 bases from V and 7 from J, leaving 15 bases between them. The CDR3 region has the DNA TGTGCCAGCAGACCACGTGGGGGCGGTGAAAAACTGTTTTTT. Amino acids: CASRPRGGGEKLFF.

This clonotype was picked up a small number of times. This rearrangement joins TRBV5-5 to TRBJ2-1; D possibly corresponds to TRBD1 (5 bases). Germline V CDR1 and CDR2: SGHKS, YYEKEE (reference sequence). Trimming removed 7 bases from V and 7 bases from J, with 24 bases in between. This CDR3 spans 16 amino acids. The CDR3 is CASCPLYPGSENEQFF. As DNA, the CDR3 is TGTGCCAGCTGCCCGCTCTATCCAGGGTCGGAGAATGAGCAGTTCTTC.

The chain joins TRBV28 to TRBJ2-5; D gene uncertain. CDR1 is MDHEN, CDR2 SYDVKM, per germline. The CDR3 is made up of 12 amino acids. Trimming took 4 bases from V and 5 from J, leaving 8 bases between them. The CDR3 sequence: CASSSPLETQYF. DNA of the CDR3: TGTGCCAGCAGTTCCCCATTGGAGACCCAGTACTTC.

This clonotype was counted a few times. The CDR3, as DNA: TGTGCCAGCAGTTACCCCCTCTTCGTGGAAGGTAATGAGCAGTTCTTC. Its protein is CASSYPLFVEGNEQFF. This chain connects TRBV6-6 to TRBJ2-1; D gene ambiguous. V gave up 2 bases and J gave up 7 bases, with 18 bases separating them. Germline CDR1 reads MNHNY; CDR2 reads SVGAGI (reference sequence). This CDR3 has 16 residues.

This clonotype was observed a handful of times. The chain recombines TRBV28 with TRBJ2-3; TRBD1 agrees at 8 bases. From germline, CDR1 is MDHEN and CDR2 SYDVKM. CDR3 length: 14 amino acids. Trimming at V came to 10 bases and at J to 1 base, leaving 7 bases not matched to a gene. This CDR3 is CATTTDRGTDTQYF. The CDR3 DNA follows: TGTGCCACCACTACGGACAGGGGCACAGATACGCAGTATTTT.

The chain recombines TRBV15 with TRBJ2-7, with TRBD1 matching 7 bases. CDR3 size: 13 residues. Germline CDR1 and CDR2: LNHNV and YYDKDF (reference sequence). J lost 3 bases, V lost 5 bases, and 4 bases had no gene match. CDR3 DNA: TGTGCCACCAGCGCCGACAGGGTCTACGAGCAGTACGTC. Its translation: CATSADRVYEQYV.

This chain uses TRBV29-1 with TRBJ1-1; D is uncertain. V lost 7 bases, J lost 1 base, and 10 bases lay in between. In germline, CDR1 is SQVTM, CDR2 ANQGSEA. The CDR3 contains 12 residues. This chain's CDR3 is CSARLGNTEAFF. The DNA of the CDR3 is TGCAGCGCCCGTTTGGGGAACACTGAAGCTTTCTTT.

V is TRBV28 and J is TRBJ1-2, with 9 bases fitting TRBD1. The germline V gene has CDR1 MDHEN and CDR2 SYDVKM. CDR3 length equals 14 residues. Trimming cost V 5 bases and J 7 bases; bases outside gene matches: 8. Here the CDR3 reads CASSTRTGAFGYTF. CDR3 nucleotides: TGTGCCAGCAGTACCCGGACAGGGGCCTTTGGCTACACCTTC.

The chain combines TRBV5-1 with TRBJ2-3; D is ambiguous. V lost 1 base and J 2 bases, leaving 8 bases between the germline ends. Germline CDR1 and CDR2: SGHRS and YFSETQ. This CDR3 is built from 14 residues. The CDR3 here is CASSLFLITDTQYF. DNA for the CDR3: TGCGCCAGCAGCTTGTTCCTTATCACAGATACGCAGTATTTT.

The chain uses TRBV27 and TRBJ2-6; tentative D call: TRBD1 (7 bases). The CDR3 length is 17 residues. The germline V and J ends were trimmed by 5 bases and 3 bases, with 17 bases remaining between them. Germline lookup yields CDR1 MNHEY and CDR2 SMNVEV (reference sequence). The CDR3 coding sequence is TGTGCCAGCAGTAGGGGGCGGGGACTTGGTGGGGCCAACGTCCTGACTTTC. Protein product: CASSRGRGLGGANVLTF.

This clonotype was seen many times. This chain connects TRBV4-3 to TRBJ2-3; D might be TRBD1 or TRBD2, each matching 5 bases. This CDR3 is built from 17 residues. V lost 0 bases and J 4 bases, leaving 17 bases between the germline ends. Germline V lookup: CDR1 LGHNA, CDR2 YSLEER. CDR3 sequence (DNA): TGCGCCAGCAGCCAAGATGGGGACGGCAGGACTGCAGATACGCAGTATTTT. Encoded protein: CASSQDGDGRTADTQYF.

This clonotype turned up a few times. V gene TRBV5-1 combines with J gene TRBJ2-1, with 8 bases matching TRBD2. This CDR3 is 15 amino acids long. Germline CDR1 SGHRS, CDR2 YFSETQ. V shed 7 bases and J 2 bases; nucleotides not matched to a gene: 8. This CDR3 reads CASGPGGGTYNEQFF. DNA of the CDR3: TGCGCCAGCGGCCCCGGCGGGGGGACCTACAATGAGCAGTTCTTC.

The chain combines TRBV29-1 with TRBJ1-4, with 9 bases lining up with TRBD1. Germline loops: CDR1 SQVTM, CDR2 ANQGSEA. J was trimmed by 6 bases and V by 7 bases; bases with no gene match: 3. This CDR3 has 12 amino acids. The CDR3 loop reads CSAGTGYEKLFF. The DNA for the CDR3 is TGCAGCGCCGGGACAGGGTATGAAAAACTGTTTTTT.